The clone carrying this TCR beta chain was recorded a few times. This specimen comes from a study of CD8 T cells in Susac syndrome. Overall study: Susac syndrome patients were untreated, on corticosteroids with some adding intravenous immunoglobulin, or on intravenous immunoglobulin only.

V dropped 2 bases and J dropped 2 bases, with 9 bases sitting between them. Germline loops: CDR1 MNHEY, CDR2 SMNVEV (reference sequence). This CDR3 has 15 amino acids. Reverse transcription used about 0.45 to 1 ug RNA and random hexamers. TCRdb recomputed calls from the immunoSEQ multiplex PCR reads with MiXCR, one row per CDR3 protein. Among some 210,000 distinct CDR3 sequences listed, approximately 94% were seen once. TCR beta was sequenced from blood CD8+ and CD4+ T cells. Isolation of CD8+ and CD4+ T cells was performed negatively, whereas enrichment of TEMRA cells was done by FACS. The sequenced sample was CD4+ T cells from PBMCs. The origin of this receptor is a human donor with Susac syndrome. V gene TRBV27 combines with J gene TRBJ2-2; a possible D gene is TRBD1 (5 bases). The CDR3 region has the DNA TGTGCCAGCAGTTTAGGTGGGGCCAACACCGGGGAGCTGTTTTTT. This sequence encodes CASSLGGANTGELFF.